These 11 T cell receptor beta chains were sequenced from one sample in a study of T-cell reconstitution after alpha-beta-depleted transplantation in children. Using unique molecular identifiers, the investigators prepared the TCRbeta library. Via MiXCR, TCRdb re-called the PCR reads, giving one row per CDR3 protein. The sample yields fewer than 1 million distinct CDR3 sequences, around 17% seen once. The specimen comprised PBMCs, mostly from graft donor cells, sampled 360 days after TCRalphabeta/CD19-depleted stem cell transplant. The receptors here all came from a male patient under 18 who had a stem cell transplant for acute lymphoblastic leukemia, so the T cells may come from the graft donor.

This clonotype was observed at least ten times. The chain recombines TRBV9 with TRBJ1-1; no firm D call. Per the germline V gene, CDR1 is SGDLS and CDR2 is YYNGEE. V was trimmed by 0 bases and J by 0 bases, leaving 6 bases between them. The CDR3 runs 14 residues. The CDR3 region is CASSVGHMNTEAFF. DNA for the CDR3: TGTGCCAGCAGCGTAGGGCACATGAACACTGAAGCTTTCTTT. The variable domain in full, with the rest retrieved from reference TRBV9 and TRBJ1-1, is DSGVTQTPKHLITATGQRVTLRCSPRSGDLSVYWYQQSLDQGLQFLIQYYNGEERAKGNILERFSAQQFPDLHSELNLSSLELGDSALYFCASSVGHMNTEAFFGQGTRLTVV.

The table lists this clonotype with a few counts. This chain uses TRBV7-8 with TRBJ2-4; D may be TRBD1 or TRBD2 (5 bases each). The CDR3 has 15 residues. Per the germline V gene, CDR1 is SGHVS and CDR2 is FQNEAQ. Trimming left V 5 bases short and J 1 base short, with 12 bases between. CDR3 in amino acids: CASSQYRDAKNIQYF. CDR3 DNA: TGTGCCAGCAGCCAATACCGGGACGCCAAAAACATTCAGTACTTC.

This clonotype was seen repeatedly, ten times or more. V usage is TRBV15 and J usage is TRBJ1-5; TRBD1 aligns across 8 bases. The trim removed 5 bases at V and 7 bases at J, leaving 4 bases unmatched. This CDR3 has 13 amino acids. Germline-derived CDR1 and CDR2 are LNHNV and YYDKDF (reference sequence). As DNA, the CDR3 is TGTGCCACCAGCTCTAACAGGGGGCAGCCCCAGCATTTT. This gives the protein CATSSNRGQPQHF.

This clonotype was recorded once. The rearrangement uses TRBV5-1 and TRBJ1-2, with no clear D. The CDR3 length is 14 residues. Trimming removed 0 bases at V and 5 bases at J, with 11 bases between. Germline CDR1 reads SGHRS; CDR2 reads YFSETQ. The CDR3 DNA is TGCGCCAGCAGCTTGGCCGGCACGGATTATGGCTACACCTTC. Amino acid sequence: CASSLAGTDYGYTF.

This chain uses TRBV4-2 with TRBJ2-1, with D possibly TRBD2 on 6 matching bases. Germline values: CDR1 LGHNA, CDR2 YNFKEQ. CDR3 length: 17 residues. Trimming took off 0 bases at V and 10 bases at J, with 22 bases between the two ends. CDR3 sequence (DNA): TGTGCCAGCAGCCAAGATCTCGGGACTCCCCTACGTGAGGAGCAGTTCTTC. Amino acids: CASSQDLGTPLREEQFF.

V usage is TRBV15 and J usage is TRBJ2-7; D perhaps matches TRBD1 (6 bases). Germline values: CDR1 LNHNV, CDR2 YYDKDF (reference sequence). V dropped 1 base and J dropped 4 bases, with 23 bases sitting between them. The CDR3 runs 18 residues. DNA of the CDR3: TGTGCCACCAGCAGAGGGGGGATAAATTGGACAGATCTATACGAGCAGTACTTC. Translating gives CATSRGGINWTDLYEQYF.

This clonotype was observed a few times. In nucleotides, the CDR3 is TGTGCCAGCAGTCCAACTAGGGATGGACGCAATGAGCAGTTCTTC. Translated: CASSPTRDGRNEQFF. The J gene is TRBJ2-1, the V gene TRBV12-3 or TRBV12-4; weak D call: TRBD2 (5 bases). Trimming shortened V by 5 bases and J by 6 bases, and 17 bases separated the two germline ends. The CDR3 loop spans 15 amino acids.

The chain recombines TRBV3-1 with TRBJ2-1, with 9 bases identical to TRBD2. V lost 0 bases, J lost 7 bases, and 7 bases stayed unmatched. Per germline, CDR1 LGHDT and CDR2 YNNKEL (reference sequence). The CDR3 loop spans 16 amino acids. As DNA, the CDR3 is TGTGCCAGCAGCCAAGACGCGGGAGGGCCCGGGAATGAGCAGTTCTTC. Encoded protein: CASSQDAGGPGNEQFF.

This clonotype was observed many times. The chain employs TRBV12-3 or TRBV12-4 and TRBJ2-7, with a possible D match to TRBD2 (5 bases). This CDR3 spans 15 amino acids. V dropped 3 bases and J dropped 2 bases, with 14 bases sitting between them. The CDR3 spells CASSFGIAYTYEQYF. DNA of the CDR3: TGTGCCAGCAGTTTCGGGATAGCGTATACCTACGAGCAGTACTTC.

The J gene is TRBJ2-3, the V gene TRBV2; a possible D gene is TRBD2 (5 bases). From germline, CDR1 is SNHLY and CDR2 FYNNEI. The CDR3 sequence is 13 residues long. The ends were cut back, 3 bases at V and 9 bases at J, with 13 bases in the middle. CDR3 protein: CASSEAGRGTQYF. The CDR3, as DNA: TGTGCCAGCAGTGAGGCGGGCCGAGGAACGCAGTATTTT.

This clonotype was detected many times. The chain employs TRBV5-1 and TRBJ2-1; D might be TRBD2 (5 bases). Germline V gene data show CDR1 as SGHRS and CDR2 as YFSETQ. Trimming removed 4 bases at V and 8 bases at J, with 16 bases between. CDR3 size: 14 residues. The CDR3 reads CASSLVGAIDEQFF. The DNA for the CDR3 is TGCGCCAGCAGCCTCGTGGGAGCTATCGATGAGCAGTTCTTC.